Presented here are 20 T cell receptor beta chains from one specimen sequenced in a study of STAT5B mutations in CD4+ large granular lymphocyte leukemia. Profiling relied on immunoSEQ multiplex PCR, and the TCRdb table lists in-frame clones only, not all of them. The repertoire holds 48,000 or so clones, with about 70% as singletons. The source material was CD4+ T cells from blood buffy coats. The receptors shown here come from a human donor in good health.

The chain carries TRBV5-5 and TRBJ2-3; TRBD2 agrees at 10 bases. CDR3 size: 17 residues. The germline V gene encodes CDR1 SGHKS and CDR2 YYEKEE (reference sequence). With 4 bases clipped from V and 3 bases from J, the junction kept 11 bases outside the gene matches. This CDR3 is CASSPSGGASLTDTQYF. The DNA of the CDR3 is TGTGCCAGCAGCCCCAGCGGGGGGGCCTCGTTGACAGATACGCAGTATTTT.

This chain joins TRBV4-1 and TRBJ1-3; no clear D gene. The germline V gene has CDR1 MGHRA and CDR2 YSYEKL. Trimming left V 0 bases short and J 4 bases short, with 16 bases between. The CDR3 loop spans 17 amino acids. The CDR3 DNA reads TGCGCCAGCAGCCAAGATCTTGAGGCAAAGGGCGGAAACACCATATATTTT. It encodes CASSQDLEAKGGNTIYF.

The chain has TRBV16 and TRBJ2-5; D tentatively reads TRBD1 or TRBD2 (5 bases each). The CDR3 totals 14 residues. Looked up from germline, CDR1 is KGHSY and CDR2 is FQNENV. Trimming removed 5 bases at V and 4 bases at J, with 14 bases between. CDR3 loop: CASSAGTAGETQYF. The CDR3 DNA reads TGTGCCAGCAGCGCCGGGACGGCGGGAGAGACCCAGTACTTC.

This clone was seen more than once but under ten times. This rearrangement joins TRBV28 to TRBJ1-4; possibly TRBD1 for D (6 bases). Trimming took 4 bases from V and 8 from J, leaving 17 bases between them. The germline CDR1 and CDR2 sequences are MDHEN and SYDVKM. The CDR3 extends over 15 amino acids. This CDR3 reads CASSSPGAVREKLFF. The CDR3 region has the DNA TGTGCCAGCAGTTCCCCGGGGGCGGTGAGGGAAAAACTGTTTTTT.

This chain links TRBV7-9 with TRBJ2-7; no clear D. Trimming cost V 6 bases and J 5 bases, with 14 bases left between them. Germline values: CDR1 SEHNR, CDR2 FQNEAQ (reference sequence). This CDR3 is built from 13 residues. The chain's CDR3 is CASSYTSSNEQYF. The DNA for the CDR3 is TGTGCCAGCAGTTACACCTCTAGTAACGAGCAGTACTTC.

The chain links TRBV2 to TRBJ2-1; D might be TRBD2 (7 bases). Trimming pared 8 bases from V and 9 bases from J, leaving 20 bases between. CDR1 and CDR2 (germline): SNHLY, FYNNEI. This CDR3 comprises 14 residues. The CDR3 reads CASRAQGGVGEQFF. In DNA form, the CDR3 reads TGTGCCAGCCGAGCTCAAGGGGGGGTGGGTGAGCAGTTCTTC.

Concerning this clone: The identical CDR3 is also encoded by other nucleotide sequences in the sample. The J gene is TRBJ2-3, the V gene TRBV7-2, with 8 bases matching TRBD2. CDR1 and CDR2 from the germline V gene are SGHTA and FQGNSA. CDR3 length: 14 residues. Trimming cost V 5 bases and J 4 bases; bases outside gene matches: 5. Written as DNA, the CDR3 is TGTGCCAGCAGCCTCGGACTAGCCCCAGATACGCAGTATTTT. Protein sequence: CASSLGLAPDTQYF.

The V call is TRBV28, the J call TRBJ1-6; 7 bases fit TRBD1. Per the germline V gene, CDR1 is MDHEN and CDR2 is SYDVKM. CDR3 length: 16 amino acids. V lost 4 bases, J lost 6 bases, and 9 bases stayed unmatched. CDR3: CASSYQTGELNSPLHF. DNA of the CDR3: TGTGCCAGCAGTTACCAAACAGGGGAGCTTAATTCACCCCTCCACTTT.

V is TRBV20-1 and J is TRBJ2-3; D unresolved. The CDR3 runs 10 residues. V was trimmed by 2 bases and J by 5 bases, leaving 2 bases between them. Germline CDR1 reads DFQATT; CDR2 reads SNEGSKA (reference sequence). This chain's CDR3 is CSARRDTQYF. CDR3 bases: TGCAGTGCTAGAAGAGATACGCAGTATTTT.

V usage is TRBV19 and J usage is TRBJ1-1; D remains ambiguous. V was trimmed by 6 bases and J by 3 bases, leaving 14 bases between them. This CDR3 contains 14 residues. Germline CDR1 and CDR2: LNHDA and SQIVND (reference sequence). The CDR3 DNA is TGTGCCAGTAGCGGAAATCAGCGGCACACTGAAGCTTTCTTT. Encoded protein: CASSGNQRHTEAFF.

The chain carries TRBV2 and TRBJ2-7; the match to TRBD2 covers 7 bases. The CDR3 is 14 amino acids. Looked up from germline, CDR1 is SNHLY and CDR2 is FYNNEI. The trim removed 9 bases at V and 0 bases at J, leaving 8 bases unmatched. CDR3 sequence: CASTMRGSSYEQYF. In DNA, the CDR3 is TGTGCCAGTACTATGCGGGGGAGCTCCTACGAGCAGTACTTC. Complete variable domain (other parts from reference TRBV2 and TRBJ2-7): EPEVTQTPSHQVTQMGQEVILRCVPISNHLYFYWYRQILGQKVEFLVSFYNNEISEKSEIFDDQFSVERPDGSNFTLKIRSTKLEDSAMYFCASTMRGSSYEQYFGPGTRLTVT.

The chain is built from TRBV10-3 and TRBJ1-1; D remains unclear. The CDR3 has 14 residues. V lost 3 bases and J 1 base, leaving 9 bases between the germline ends. Germline V lookup: CDR1 ENHRY, CDR2 SYGVKD. The CDR3 protein is CAISDPRSNTEAFF. The CDR3 coding sequence is TGTGCCATCAGTGACCCTCGATCGAACACTGAAGCTTTCTTT.

CDR3 in amino acids: CSLDRGGTDTQYF. The CDR3 nucleotides are TGCAGCCTGGACAGGGGCGGCACAGATACGCAGTATTTT. The chain combines TRBV29-1 with TRBJ2-3, with TRBD1 identical over 9 bases. Trimming at V came to 8 bases and at J to 1 base, leaving 4 bases not matched to a gene. This CDR3 region has 13 residues. Germline loops: CDR1 SQVTM, CDR2 ANQGSEA.

This clone was seen more than once but under ten times. The chain recombines TRBV2 with TRBJ1-3; D gene uncertain. The CDR3 spans 16 residues. Germline V gives CDR1 SNHLY, CDR2 FYNNEI. V was cut by 0 bases and J by 0 bases, with 9 bases left in between. CDR3 DNA sequence: TGTGCCAGCAGTGAAGCCGGCGGCTACTCTGGAAACACCATATATTTT. Encoded protein: CASSEAGGYSGNTIYF.

The chain uses TRBV10-3 and TRBJ2-7; TRBD2 agrees at 7 bases. Trimming at V came to 10 bases and at J to 3 bases, leaving 15 bases not matched to a gene. This CDR3 is built from 15 residues. Germline CDR1 reads ENHRY; CDR2 reads SYGVKD. CDR3 in DNA: TGTGCCACCCACTCCGGCGGGGGAAATAACTACGAGCAGTACTTC. Translation gives CATHSGGGNNYEQYF.

This rearrangement joins TRBV19 to TRBJ1-5; TRBD1 agrees at 8 bases. This CDR3 has 13 amino acids. V dropped 6 bases and J dropped 6; count of bases not matched to a gene: 4. CDR1 LNHDA and CDR2 SQIVND come from the germline V gene (reference sequence). CDR3 loop: CASSQGAGQPQHF. The CDR3 DNA reads as TGTGCCAGTAGCCAGGGGGCGGGTCAGCCCCAGCATTTT.

The CDR3 sequence: CASSPMGNSNQPQHF. The CDR3 nucleotides are TGTGCCAGCTCCCCAATGGGGAATAGCAATCAGCCCCAGCATTTT. This chain joins TRBV18 and TRBJ1-5; D remains unclear. Trimming pared 6 bases from V and 0 bases from J, leaving 12 bases between. The CDR3 extends over 15 amino acids. In germline, CDR1 is KGHSH, CDR2 LQKENI.

The rearrangement joins TRBV28 to TRBJ2-3; 8 bases line up with TRBD1. Unmatched junction bases numbered 2, after V lost 2 bases and J lost 1 base. The CDR3 is 15 residues long. CDR1 and CDR2 (germline): MDHEN, SYDVKM. CDR3 protein: CASSLATGGTDTQYF. Written as DNA, the CDR3 is TGTGCCAGCAGTTTAGCGACAGGGGGCACAGATACGCAGTATTTT.

CDR3 residues: CASGRQADTEAFF. As DNA, the CDR3 is TGCGCCAGCGGAAGACAGGCGGACACTGAAGCTTTCTTT. The V gene is TRBV5-1, the J gene TRBJ1-1; a possible D gene is TRBD1 (6 bases). CDR3 size: 13 residues. Germline CDR1 SGHRS, CDR2 YFSETQ. The V and J ends lost 7 bases and 3 bases respectively, with 13 bases between them.

The chain is built from TRBV10-1 and TRBJ2-3, with 8 positions matching TRBD2. From germline, CDR1 is WNHNN and CDR2 SYGVQD (reference sequence). V trimming: 10 bases; J trimming: 4 bases; junction bases outside the gene matches: 22. The CDR3 length is 18 residues. The DNA of the CDR3 is TGCGCCAAGACGACGGGGCGGGGGGTTAGTTATCGGGCAGATACGCAGTATTTT. This gives the protein CAKTTGRGVSYRADTQYF.